This paragraph covers one TCR beta chain sequence. What it binds is unknown. These data belong to a study of cytotoxic CD8 clonotypes in ibrutinib-treated CLL. The study's findings and limits: Contraction or stability on treatment characterized the public clonotypes, which were uncommon.

The data were produced by immunoSEQ multiplex PCR, yet TCRdb's version contains in-frame clones alone and is incomplete. The repertoire has fewer than 300,000 clones, 76% of them found once; the top ten carry about 5%. Sequences were derived from PBMCs, sampled at disease progression, from a patient treated with ibrutinib. The sequence was obtained from a human donor with chronic lymphocytic leukemia.

The CDR3 nucleotides read TGCGCCAGCAGCTTAATATCAACTAATGAAAAACTGTTTTTT. Translation gives CASSLISTNEKLFF. The rearrangement joins TRBV5-1 to TRBJ1-4; D gene ambiguous. Per germline, CDR1 SGHRS and CDR2 YFSETQ. V was trimmed by 2 bases and J by 0 bases, leaving 5 bases between them. The CDR3 is made up of 14 amino acids.